The entry that follows covers one TCR beta chain sequence. Its antigen remains unidentified. Assay used: immunoSEQ multiplex PCR; TCRdb lists only in-frame clones, some missing. The sample consists of under 95,000 clones, roughly 90% of them appearing once. The data were obtained in a study of T cell responses to AZD1222 COVID-19 vaccine. Study-wide results and caveats: After the peak T cell response, and only then, were repertoires sampled. Only 6 or 7 people who got AZD1222 tested seropositive at baseline.

The CDR3 has 10 amino acids. The ends were cut back, 5 bases at V and 5 bases at J, with 4 bases in the middle. Germline V gene lookup returns CDR1 SNHLY and CDR2 FYNNEI. The source material was peripheral blood, sampled 28 days after the second AZD1222 dose. The chain combines TRBV2 with TRBJ2-7; D is ambiguous. The clonotype originates from an adult who received the AZD1222 COVID-19 vaccine. DNA for the CDR3: TGTGCCAGCAGTTTCCACGAGCAGTACTTC. Its translation: CASSFHEQYF.